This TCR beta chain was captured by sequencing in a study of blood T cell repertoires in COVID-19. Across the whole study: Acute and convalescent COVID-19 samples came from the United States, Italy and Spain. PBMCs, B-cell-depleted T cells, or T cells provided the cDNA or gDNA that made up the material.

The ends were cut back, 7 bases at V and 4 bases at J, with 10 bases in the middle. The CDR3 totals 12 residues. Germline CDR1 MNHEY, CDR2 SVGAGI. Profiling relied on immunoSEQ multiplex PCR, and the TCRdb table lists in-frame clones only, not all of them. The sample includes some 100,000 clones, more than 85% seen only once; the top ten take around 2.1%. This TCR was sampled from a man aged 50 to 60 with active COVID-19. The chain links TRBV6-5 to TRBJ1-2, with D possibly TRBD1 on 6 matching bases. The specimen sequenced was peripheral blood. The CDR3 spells CASTGTPYGYTF. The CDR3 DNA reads TGTGCCAGCACAGGGACACCCTATGGCTACACCTTC.